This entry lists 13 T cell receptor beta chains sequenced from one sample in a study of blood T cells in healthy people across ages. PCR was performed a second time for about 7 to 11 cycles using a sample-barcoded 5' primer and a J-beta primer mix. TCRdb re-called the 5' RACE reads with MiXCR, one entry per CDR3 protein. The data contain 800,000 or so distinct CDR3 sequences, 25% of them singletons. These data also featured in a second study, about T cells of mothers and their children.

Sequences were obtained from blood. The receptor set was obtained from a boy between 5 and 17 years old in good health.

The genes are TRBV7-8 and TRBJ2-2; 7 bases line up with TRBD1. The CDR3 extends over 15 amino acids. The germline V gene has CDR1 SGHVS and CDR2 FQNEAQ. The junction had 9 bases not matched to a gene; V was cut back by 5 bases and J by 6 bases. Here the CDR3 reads CASSPDRDGSGELFF. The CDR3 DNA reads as TGTGCCAGCAGCCCCGACAGGGATGGGTCCGGGGAGCTGTTTTTT.

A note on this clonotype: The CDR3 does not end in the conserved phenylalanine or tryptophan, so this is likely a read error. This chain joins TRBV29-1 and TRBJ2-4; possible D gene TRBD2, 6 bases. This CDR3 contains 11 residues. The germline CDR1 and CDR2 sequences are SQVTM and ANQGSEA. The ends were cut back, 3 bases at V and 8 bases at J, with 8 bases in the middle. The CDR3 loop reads CSVDSGDIQYV. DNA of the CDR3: TGCAGCGTTGATTCGGGGGACATTCAGTACGTC.

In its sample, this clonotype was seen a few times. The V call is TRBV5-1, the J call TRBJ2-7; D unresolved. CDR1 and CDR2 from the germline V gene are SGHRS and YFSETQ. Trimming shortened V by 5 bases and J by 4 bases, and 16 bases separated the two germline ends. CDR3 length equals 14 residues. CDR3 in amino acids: CASRVGATSYEQYF. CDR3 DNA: TGCGCCAGCAGGGTGGGCGCAACCTCGTACGAGCAGTACTTC.

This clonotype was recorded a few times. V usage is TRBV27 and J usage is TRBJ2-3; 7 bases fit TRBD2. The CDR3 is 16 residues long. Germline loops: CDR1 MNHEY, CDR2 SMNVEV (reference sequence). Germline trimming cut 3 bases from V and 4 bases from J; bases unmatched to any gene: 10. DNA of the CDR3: TGTGCCAGCAGTTTGCTTGCGGGGGTACGGTCAGATACGCAGTATTTT. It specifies CASSLLAGVRSDTQYF.

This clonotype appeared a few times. The CDR3 DNA follows: TGCAGTGCTCCCCGCACGGGGAGTAATGAAAAACTGTTTTTT. This gives the protein CSAPRTGSNEKLFF. The V gene is TRBV20-1, the J gene TRBJ1-4; D unresolved. Germline values: CDR1 DFQATT, CDR2 SNEGSKA (reference sequence). V was shortened by 5 bases and J by 4 bases, with 14 bases between the two germline ends. The CDR3 runs 14 residues.

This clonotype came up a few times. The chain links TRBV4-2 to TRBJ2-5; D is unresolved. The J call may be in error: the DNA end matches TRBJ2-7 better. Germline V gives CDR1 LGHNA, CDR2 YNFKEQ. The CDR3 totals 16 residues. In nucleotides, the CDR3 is TGTGCCAGCAGCCCTAGGCGCCAGGACGGTCTCTACGAGCAGTACTTC. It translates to CASSPRRQDGLYEQYF.

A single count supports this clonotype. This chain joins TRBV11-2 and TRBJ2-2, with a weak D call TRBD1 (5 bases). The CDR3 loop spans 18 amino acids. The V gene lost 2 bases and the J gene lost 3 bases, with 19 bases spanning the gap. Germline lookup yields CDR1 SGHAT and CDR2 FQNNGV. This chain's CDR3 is CASSLYSGSLPYTGELFF. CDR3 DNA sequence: TGTGCCAGCAGCTTATACTCAGGGTCCCTTCCTTACACCGGGGAGCTGTTTTTT.

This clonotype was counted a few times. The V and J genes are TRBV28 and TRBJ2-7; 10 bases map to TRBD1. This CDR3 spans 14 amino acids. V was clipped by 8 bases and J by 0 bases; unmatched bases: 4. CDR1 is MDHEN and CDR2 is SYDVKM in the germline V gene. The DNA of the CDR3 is TGTGCCAGCGGGACAGGGGACCGCTCCTACGAGCAGTACTTC. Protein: CASGTGDRSYEQYF.

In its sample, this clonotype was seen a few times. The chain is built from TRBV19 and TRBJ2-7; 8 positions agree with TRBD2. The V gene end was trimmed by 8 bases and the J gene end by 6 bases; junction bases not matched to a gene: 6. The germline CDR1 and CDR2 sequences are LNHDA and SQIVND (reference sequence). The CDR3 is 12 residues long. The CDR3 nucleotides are TGTGCCAGTTCTCCGGGGGGGTTCGAGCAGTACTTC. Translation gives CASSPGGFEQYF.

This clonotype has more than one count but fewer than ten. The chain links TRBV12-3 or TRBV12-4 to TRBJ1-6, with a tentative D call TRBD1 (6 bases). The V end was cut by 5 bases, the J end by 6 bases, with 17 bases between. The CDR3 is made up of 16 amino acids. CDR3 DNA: TGTGCCAGCAGTCTAGGCGAAGCAGGGGCTAATTCACCCCTCCACTTT. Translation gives CASSLGEAGANSPLHF.

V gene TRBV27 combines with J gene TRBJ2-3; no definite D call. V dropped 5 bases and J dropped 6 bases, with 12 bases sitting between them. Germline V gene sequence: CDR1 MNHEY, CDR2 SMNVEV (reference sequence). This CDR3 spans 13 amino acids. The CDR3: CASSTPSADTQYF. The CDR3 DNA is TGTGCCAGCAGTACGCCTAGTGCCGATACGCAGTATTTT.

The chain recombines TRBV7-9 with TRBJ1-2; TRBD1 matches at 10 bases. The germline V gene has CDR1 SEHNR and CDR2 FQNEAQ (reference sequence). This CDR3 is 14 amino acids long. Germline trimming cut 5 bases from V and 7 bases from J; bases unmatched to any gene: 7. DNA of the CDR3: TGTGCCAGCAGCACACCGGGACAGGGGACTGGCTACACCTTC. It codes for CASSTPGQGTGYTF.

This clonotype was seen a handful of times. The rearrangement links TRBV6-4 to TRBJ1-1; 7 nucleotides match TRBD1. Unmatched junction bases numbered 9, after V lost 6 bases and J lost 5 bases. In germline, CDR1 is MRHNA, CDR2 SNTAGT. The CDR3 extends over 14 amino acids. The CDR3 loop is CASRDREGGTEAFF. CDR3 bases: TGTGCCAGCAGAGACAGGGAAGGCGGGACTGAAGCTTTCTTT.